One sample yielded the 24 T cell receptor beta chains listed below, sequenced in a study of blood T cell repertoires in COVID-19 (TCRdb year 2020). The protocol used for the library was the immunoSEQ multiplex PCR assay. TCRdb obtained this table from immuneACCESS and retained in-frame rearrangements with V and J assigned. These tables miss some clones; where compared with another copy, unresolved V genes account for less than half of the shortfall, and the remainder is unexplained. A total of tens of thousands of clones appear in this sample, roughly 86% of them only once. The ten top clones hold 3% to 4% of the sample. Sequencing input: peripheral blood. The receptors come from a man aged 35 to 55 with COVID-19, enrolled during active disease.

This chain links TRBV3-1 (or the pseudogene TRBV3-2) with TRBJ2-7, with D perhaps TRBD2 (5 bases). In germline, CDR1 is LGHDT, CDR2 YNNKEL (reference sequence). With 2 bases removed from V and 6 bases from J, the gap between germline ends came to 8 bases. This CDR3 comprises 12 residues. Written as DNA, the CDR3 is TGTGCCAGCAGCCAAAGGGAGAGCGAGCAGTACTTC. It is translated as CASSQRESEQYF.

The chain combines TRBV5-5 with TRBJ2-5; a possible D gene is TRBD1 (5 bases). The germline CDR1 and CDR2 sequences are SGHKS and YYEKEE (reference sequence). The V end was cut by 0 bases, the J end by 2 bases, with 14 bases between. The CDR3 is 16 residues long. The CDR3 here is CASSLALGRAQETQYF. CDR3 in DNA: TGTGCCAGCAGCTTGGCCCTGGGCAGGGCTCAAGAGACCCAGTACTTC.

This rearrangement joins TRBV5-8 to TRBJ1-2; TRBD1 matches 9 bases. V lost 5 bases to trimming and J lost 2 bases; unmatched junction nucleotides: 1. Germline CDR1 is SGHTS and CDR2 is YDEGEE. The CDR3 runs to 13 residues. The CDR3, as DNA: TGTGCCAGCAGAGGACAGGGGAACTATGGCTACACCTTC. It translates to CASRGQGNYGYTF.

The chain has TRBV5-4 and TRBJ2-4, with 12 bases identical to TRBD2. Trimming removed 0 bases from V and 7 bases from J; junction bases left unmatched: 8. This CDR3 has 17 residues. Germline assignment: CDR1 SGHNT and CDR2 YYREEE (reference sequence). DNA of the CDR3: TGTGCCAGCAGCTTGGGAGCTAGCGGGAGGGGTGGTAACATTCAGTACTTC. This gives the protein CASSLGASGRGGNIQYF.

This clone was detected only once. V and J are TRBV7-9 and TRBJ2-3; D gene unclear. The CDR3 runs to 12 residues. V shed 5 bases and J shed 2 bases, with 5 bases lying between them. The germline V gene encodes CDR1 SEHNR and CDR2 FQNEAQ (reference sequence). The CDR3 DNA is TGTGCCAGCAGCCCGGTCACAGATACGCAGTATTTT. It translates to CASSPVTDTQYF.

This clone was counted only a few times. The chain has TRBV19 and TRBJ1-2; unclear D gene. Germline CDR1 and CDR2: LNHDA and SQIVND (reference sequence). The V end was cut by 2 bases, the J end by 4 bases, with 11 bases between. This CDR3 spans 14 amino acids. The CDR3 DNA sequence: TGTGCCAGTAGTATAACCCCTAACGTCTATGGCTACACCTTC. As protein: CASSITPNVYGYTF.

The chain carries TRBV21-1 and TRBJ1-1; the D call in the table, TRBD1, was not verified against the DNA. TRBV21-1 has pseudogene status. The CDR3 is 18 amino acids. CDR3 nucleotide sequence: TGTGCCAGCAGCAAAGTGAGGGACAGAGTAGGCTCGAACACTGAAGCTTTCTTT. It translates to CASSKVRDRVGSNTEAFF.

The chain joins TRBV5-8 to TRBJ1-1; 7 nucleotides align to TRBD1. J was trimmed by 1 base and V by 4 bases; bases with no gene match: 4. CDR3 size: 14 residues. Germline CDR1 reads SGHTS; CDR2 reads YDEGEE. For the CDR3, the DNA is TGTGCCAGCAGCGGATACAGGGGGAACACTGAAGCTTTCTTT. Translation gives CASSGYRGNTEAFF.

This clone came up a few times. A read error may produce the germline difference seen at one junction end. The chain is built from TRBV27 and TRBJ2-7, with 7 bases fitting TRBD1. The CDR3 runs to 18 residues. Germline CDR1 and CDR2: MNHEY and SMNVEV (reference sequence). CDR3 in DNA: TGTGCCAGCAGCTTATTGGGGGACAGAGCCGGCGTCCCTTACGAGCAGTACTTC. This gives the protein CASSLLGDRAGVPYEQYF.

This chain connects TRBV6-1 to TRBJ2-7; TRBD2 matches at 9 bases. The CDR3 has 19 residues. The ends lost 3 bases at V and 1 base at J; junction bases unmatched: 16. Germline values: CDR1 MNHNS, CDR2 SASEGT. The CDR3 sequence: CASSEVFGLATQTSYEQYF. The CDR3 DNA is TGTGCCAGCAGTGAGGTGTTCGGACTAGCGACCCAAACTTCCTACGAGCAGTACTTC.

Details on this clone: At one of its ends the junction is not consistent with the germline gene, which may arise from a read error. The rearrangement joins TRBV25-1 to TRBJ2-3, with 7 bases identical to TRBD1. From germline, CDR1 is MGHDK and CDR2 SYGVNS. The CDR3 is 12 amino acids. In DNA form, the CDR3 reads TGCGGAGACAGGGATAGCACAGATACGCAGTATTTT. This translates into CGDRDSTDTQYF.

This sequence joins TRBV4-1 and TRBJ2-7; perhaps TRBD2 as D (6 bases). Germline V CDR1 and CDR2: MGHRA, YSYEKL. Trimming removed 4 bases from V and 4 bases from J, with 20 bases in between. CDR3 length equals 16 residues. This CDR3 reads CASSRLGPPEGYEQYF. Written as DNA, the CDR3 is TGCGCCAGCAGCCGATTGGGACCCCCGGAGGGGTACGAGCAGTACTTC.

This chain uses TRBV12-5 with TRBJ2-1, with 12 bases lining up with TRBD2. J was trimmed by 6 bases and V by 7 bases; bases with no gene match: 10. The length of the CDR3 is 16 residues. Germline V gene lookup returns CDR1 LGHNT and CDR2 FRNRAP. CDR3 sequence (DNA): TGTGCTAGTGTCCTAGCGGGGGGGCTAGGTACCAATGAGCAGTTCTTC. Translation: CASVLAGGLGTNEQFF.

To note about this clone: The same CDR3 is also encoded by other DNA sequences in this sample. The genes are TRBV11-2 and TRBJ2-7, with unresolved D. The CDR3 runs to 11 residues. V lost 4 bases and J 2 bases, leaving 3 bases between the germline ends. Germline CDR1 reads SGHAT; CDR2 reads FQNNGV. This CDR3 is CASSSTYEQYF. The CDR3 nucleotides read TGTGCCAGCAGCTCAACCTACGAGCAGTACTTC.

Only one count was recorded for this clone. The chain is built from TRBV29-1 and TRBJ2-7; D gene uncertain. The germline gives CDR1 SQVTM, CDR2 ANQGSEA. The CDR3 sequence is 13 residues long. Trimming took off 5 bases at V and 1 base at J, with 12 bases between the two ends. CDR3 nucleotides: TGCAGCGTTCAAGGTCGTCAGTCCTACGAGCAGTACTTC. This translates into CSVQGRQSYEQYF.

This clone was seen more than once but under ten times. V usage is TRBV3-1 (or the pseudogene TRBV3-2) and J usage is TRBJ1-1; 7 bases agree with TRBD1. Germline values: CDR1 LGHDT, CDR2 YNNKEL (reference sequence). V shed 0 bases, J shed 6 bases, and the junction held 7 bases outside the gene matches. This CDR3 has 15 residues. CDR3 protein: CASSQETGPQAEAFF. The CDR3 nucleotides read TGTGCCAGCAGCCAAGAGACAGGGCCCCAGGCTGAAGCTTTCTTT.

The table lists this clone with a count of one. This chain uses TRBV10-3 with TRBJ2-1, with 10 bases aligning to TRBD1. CDR1 and CDR2 from the germline V gene are ENHRY and SYGVKD. The CDR3 loop spans 15 amino acids. V lost 2 bases and J lost 8; bases outside the gene matches: 6. The CDR3 DNA follows: TGTGCCATCAGTGAGGGGGGGACAGGGGAGGATGAGCAGTTCTTC. This translates into CAISEGGTGEDEQFF.

The chain carries TRBV2 and TRBJ2-1; D is unclear. The CDR3 length is 12 residues. Germline CDR1 and CDR2: SNHLY and FYNNEI. Deletions cut 1 base from V and 7 bases from J, with 5 bases between. The CDR3 nucleotides read TGTGCCAGCAGTGAAGGCGCAAATGAGCAGTTCTTC. Protein product: CASSEGANEQFF.

The chain combines TRBV7-9 with TRBJ2-1, with TRBD2 matching over 8 bases. This CDR3 spans 17 amino acids. Trimming removed 2 bases from V and 8 bases from J; junction bases left unmatched: 14. Germline V gene data show CDR1 as SEHNR and CDR2 as FQNEAQ (reference sequence). The CDR3 loop reads CASSLLPPGLAGDEQFF. CDR3 nucleotides: TGTGCCAGCAGCTTACTCCCTCCCGGACTAGCTGGGGATGAGCAGTTCTTC.

The CDR3: CASSLDGLAGGNSDTQYF. DNA for the CDR3: TGCGCCAGCAGCTTGGATGGTTTAGCGGGGGGGAACTCAGATACGCAGTATTTT. The V and J genes are TRBV5-1 and TRBJ2-3, with 11 positions matching TRBD2. V lost 0 bases, J lost 4 bases, and 10 bases stayed unmatched. Germline V gene lookup returns CDR1 SGHRS and CDR2 YFSETQ. The CDR3 totals 18 residues.

The CDR3 nucleotides read TGTGCCAGCAGGGGACTCCTAGAGACCCAGTACTTC. Protein sequence: CASRGLLETQYF. The J gene is TRBJ2-5, the V gene TRBV12-3 or TRBV12-4; weak D call: TRBD2 (6 bases). Deletions cut 6 bases from V and 4 bases from J, with 9 bases between. The length of the CDR3 is 12 residues.

V usage is TRBV20-1 and J usage is TRBJ1-1, with D uncertain. Trimming left V 3 bases short and J 5 bases short, with 7 bases between. The CDR3 has 11 amino acids. Germline CDR1 and CDR2: DFQATT and SNEGSKA (reference sequence). As DNA, the CDR3 is TGCAGTGCTAGCCGGGTTACTGAAGCTTTCTTT. It translates to CSASRVTEAFF.

This chain connects TRBV28 to TRBJ1-6; D may be TRBD1 (5 bases). The CDR3 length is 13 residues. V shed 5 bases and J shed 8 bases, with 10 bases lying between them. Germline CDR1 reads MDHEN; CDR2 reads SYDVKM. The CDR3 bases are TGTGCCAGCAGTCTCAGGGCCGATTCACCCCTCCACTTT. Protein: CASSLRADSPLHF.

This sequence joins TRBV10-3 and TRBJ2-1; 16 positions agree with TRBD2. Germline CDR1 and CDR2: ENHRY and SYGVKD. The V gene end was trimmed by 6 bases and the J gene end by 8 bases; junction bases not matched to a gene: 4. The CDR3 is 15 amino acids. The CDR3 coding sequence is TGTGCCATCAGGTTGGGACTAGCGGGAGGGGATGAGCAGTTCTTC. Its protein product is CAIRLGLAGGDEQFF.